These 27 T cell receptor beta chains originate from one sample sequenced in a study of blood T cell repertoires in COVID-19. Only in-frame clones appear in the TCRdb table, and some are missing; sequencing was by immunoSEQ multiplex PCR. This sample has 120,000 to 150,000 clones, with 87% found just once. Specimen: peripheral blood. The source of these receptors is a man aged 45-65 years who had recovered from COVID-19.

The chain links TRBV5-1 to TRBJ1-3; D might be TRBD1 (5 bases). CDR1 is SGHRS and CDR2 is YFSETQ in the germline V gene. Trimming took off 4 bases at V and 1 base at J, with 15 bases between the two ends. The CDR3 sequence is 16 residues long. The CDR3, as DNA: TGCGCCAGCAGCCTTAGACAGATTGGGTCTGGAAACACCATATATTTT. Its protein product is CASSLRQIGSGNTIYF.

The rearrangement uses TRBV5-1 and TRBJ2-7; the match to TRBD2 covers 13 bases. V gave up 3 bases and J gave up 8 bases; unmatched junction bases: 5. Germline V gives CDR1 SGHRS, CDR2 YFSETQ. The length of the CDR3 is 14 residues. CDR3 DNA sequence: TGCGCCAGCAGCTCGACTAGCGGGGGGCCCCAGCAGTACTTC. It specifies CASSSTSGGPQQYF.

The chain links TRBV5-5 to TRBJ1-1; D call uncertain. Germline CDR1 reads SGHKS; CDR2 reads YYEKEE (reference sequence). Trimming pared 0 bases from V and 4 bases from J, leaving 10 bases between. This CDR3 spans 14 amino acids. CDR3 sequence (DNA): TGTGCCAGCAGCTTGGAGACACACCCCACTGAAGCTTTCTTT. As protein: CASSLETHPTEAFF.

The chain recombines TRBV5-4 with TRBJ2-5; D not certain. Germline CDR1 reads SGHNT; CDR2 reads YYREEE (reference sequence). This CDR3 comprises 15 residues. Between the trimmed V and J ends, which lost 0 bases and 5 bases, there was a span of 14 bases. The CDR3 here is CASSLEPSGGETQYF. The DNA of the CDR3 is TGTGCCAGCAGCTTGGAACCTAGTGGCGGCGAGACCCAGTACTTC.

J is TRBJ2-7 and V is TRBV6-2 or TRBV6-3; 8 bases align to TRBD1. V shed 4 bases and J 3 bases; nucleotides not matched to a gene: 2. Germline loops: CDR1 MNHEY, CDR2 SVGEGT. The CDR3 sequence is 13 residues long. CDR3 nucleotides: TGTGCCAGCAGTTTGGACAGGGACTACGAGCAGTACTTC. Residues: CASSLDRDYEQYF.

The chain recombines TRBV4-3 with TRBJ1-5, with 8 nucleotides matching TRBD1. V gave up 1 base and J gave up 9 bases; unmatched junction bases: 11. CDR3 length: 16 amino acids. CDR1 and CDR2 from the germline V gene are LGHNA and YSLEER. The CDR3 DNA reads as TGCGCCAGCAGCCAAGGGACAGGGAGGCAGTCGGGGCCCCAGCATTTT. Its protein is CASSQGTGRQSGPQHF.

The genes are TRBV4-3 and TRBJ1-4; TRBD1 aligns across 7 bases. The CDR3 totals 16 residues. Looked up from germline, CDR1 is LGHNA and CDR2 is YSLEER. With 1 base clipped from V and 7 bases from J, the junction kept 9 bases outside the gene matches. The CDR3 loop is CASSQVTTGRGEKLFF. The CDR3 coding sequence is TGCGCCAGCAGCCAAGTCACGACAGGGAGAGGTGAAAAACTGTTTTTT.

The rearrangement joins TRBV6-1 to TRBJ1-6, with D perhaps TRBD1 (6 bases). The CDR3 totals 16 residues. V was trimmed by 4 bases and J by 9 bases, leaving 19 bases between them. The germline V gene has CDR1 MNHNS and CDR2 SASEGT. The CDR3 DNA reads TGTGCCAGCAGTGGCCCGGACAGCTCCCTGGGTTCACCCCTCCACTTT. Translated: CASSGPDSSLGSPLHF.

The V call is TRBV23-1, the J call TRBJ2-7, with 10 positions matching TRBD1. TRBV23-1 carries the ORF label, with uncertain function. V was clipped by 7 bases and J by 6 bases; unmatched bases: 6. The CDR3 is 13 amino acids. The CDR3 here is CASTDRGFPEQYF. CDR3 coding DNA: TGCGCCAGCACGGACAGGGGGTTCCCCGAGCAGTACTTC.

The V gene is TRBV19, the J gene TRBJ1-6, with D maybe TRBD1 (6 bases). The CDR3 loop spans 15 amino acids. The germline gives CDR1 LNHDA, CDR2 SQIVND (reference sequence). V shed 5 bases and J shed 2 bases, with 10 bases lying between them. In DNA, the CDR3 is TGTGCCAGTAGTGGAGACAGGCCCTATAATTCACCCCTCCACTTT. Its translation: CASSGDRPYNSPLHF.

This chain links TRBV2 with TRBJ2-5; D not certain. CDR1 and CDR2 from the germline V gene are SNHLY and FYNNEI. The CDR3 is 10 amino acids. Trimming shortened V by 11 bases and J by 5 bases, and 9 bases separated the two germline ends. The CDR3 bases are TGTGCCTCGTCTGTGGAGACCCAGTACTTC. Translating gives CASSVETQYF.

This clone has a single count. The chain employs TRBV18 and TRBJ2-1; tentatively, D is TRBD1 (6 bases). The CDR3 has 16 amino acids. Germline V gene sequence: CDR1 KGHSH, CDR2 LQKENI. Trimming cost V 2 bases and J 0 bases, with 11 bases left between them. CDR3 amino acids: CASSPYGDNSYNEQFF. The CDR3 DNA sequence: TGTGCCAGCTCACCATACGGGGACAACTCCTACAATGAGCAGTTCTTC.

The V gene is TRBV3-1 (or the pseudogene TRBV3-2), the J gene TRBJ1-1; D might be TRBD1 (5 bases). The CDR3 has 19 amino acids. V was pared by 3 bases and J by 6 bases, with 29 bases between. Germline V lookup: CDR1 LGHDT, CDR2 YNNKEL (reference sequence). The chain's CDR3 is CASSQGEGFPEGLNPEAFF. The CDR3 DNA reads as TGTGCCAGCAGCCAGGGCGAGGGCTTTCCGGAGGGACTGAATCCTGAAGCTTTCTTT.

This clone showed up just once. This chain connects TRBV5-1 to TRBJ1-5; tentative D call: TRBD1 (5 bases). Per the germline V gene, CDR1 is SGHRS and CDR2 is YFSETQ. The CDR3 extends over 14 amino acids. Deletions cut 4 bases from V and 4 bases from J, with 12 bases between. CDR3 loop: CASSDGGENQPQHF. The CDR3 DNA sequence: TGCGCCAGCAGCGACGGGGGAGAGAATCAGCCCCAGCATTTT.

The chain uses TRBV4-3 and TRBJ2-7; D is undetermined. Trimming removed 1 base from V and 2 bases from J, with 12 bases in between. Germline V gene data show CDR1 as LGHNA and CDR2 as YSLEER. This CDR3 contains 15 residues. For the CDR3, the DNA is TGCGCCAGCAGCCAAGGAGGTGTAGCAGCCTACGAGCAGTACTTC. Amino acids: CASSQGGVAAYEQYF.

This chain links TRBV19 with TRBJ1-3, with 7 bases identical to TRBD1. The length of the CDR3 is 16 residues. Per germline, CDR1 LNHDA and CDR2 SQIVND (reference sequence). The trim removed 5 bases at V and 0 bases at J, leaving 7 bases unmatched. The chain's CDR3 is CASSVLGGRSGNTIYF. The CDR3 nucleotides read TGTGCCAGTAGTGTCCTAGGGGGCCGCTCTGGAAACACCATATATTTT.

This clone was observed a handful of times. This sequence joins TRBV29-1 and TRBJ2-7; 11 bases agree with TRBD2. The trim removed 4 bases at V and 0 bases at J, leaving 2 bases unmatched. CDR1 is SQVTM and CDR2 is ANQGSEA in the germline V gene. The CDR3 spans 14 residues. Written as DNA, the CDR3 is TGCAGCGTTGGGGGACTAGCGGCCTCCTACGAGCAGTACTTC. Protein: CSVGGLAASYEQYF.

The gene calls are TRBV5-4 and TRBJ1-5; TRBD1 is a possible D gene (6 bases). The ends were cut back, 7 bases at V and 3 bases at J, with 11 bases in the middle. This CDR3 contains 13 residues. Looked up from germline, CDR1 is SGHNT and CDR2 is YYREEE (reference sequence). CDR3 nucleotide sequence: TGTGCCAGCGGAACAGGGAACAATCAGCCCCAGCATTTT. Amino acid sequence: CASGTGNNQPQHF.

The CDR3 loop is CSVEGGQGALNEQFF. CDR3 nucleotides: TGCAGCGTTGAAGGGGGACAGGGGGCCCTCAATGAGCAGTTCTTC. This chain uses TRBV29-1 with TRBJ2-1; TRBD1 matches at 12 bases. V lost 1 base to trimming and J lost 6 bases; unmatched junction nucleotides: 4. The germline CDR1 and CDR2 sequences are SQVTM and ANQGSEA. The CDR3 runs to 15 residues.

The genes are TRBV5-8 and TRBJ2-1; 8 bases match TRBD1. From germline, CDR1 is SGHTS and CDR2 YDEGEE. The CDR3 is 15 amino acids. With 0 bases clipped from V and 5 bases from J, the junction kept 4 bases outside the gene matches. CDR3 amino acids: CASSLGQGRHNEQFF. CDR3 DNA: TGTGCCAGCAGCTTGGGACAGGGGCGACACAATGAGCAGTTCTTC.

The chain carries TRBV21-1 and TRBJ2-2; TRBD2 is the table's D call, not checked against the DNA. TRBV21-1 is shown as a pseudogene. The CDR3 covers 11 residues. The CDR3 reads CASSKFRELFF. In DNA form, the CDR3 reads TGTGCCAGCAGCAAATTTAGGGAGCTGTTTTTT.

The chain employs TRBV9 and TRBJ1-2; D possibly corresponds to TRBD1 (5 bases). The germline CDR1 and CDR2 sequences are SGDLS and YYNGEE. This CDR3 spans 15 amino acids. V was pared by 0 bases and J by 8 bases, with 17 bases between. CDR3 loop: CASSVEAGRQRGYTF. DNA for the CDR3: TGTGCCAGCAGCGTAGAGGCAGGGCGTCAACGGGGCTACACCTTC.

The chain uses TRBV30 and TRBJ2-2; D call uncertain. Trimming removed 2 bases at V and 1 base at J, with 11 bases between. Germline CDR1 is GTSNPN and CDR2 is SVGIG (reference sequence). This CDR3 is built from 15 residues. Here the CDR3 reads CAWSPGSGNTGELFF. The CDR3 region has the DNA TGTGCCTGGAGTCCCGGGTCCGGGAACACCGGGGAGCTGTTTTTT. The variable domain in full, completed from reference TRBV30 and TRBJ2-2, reads SQTIHQWPATLVQPVGSPLSLECTVEGTSNPNLYWYRQAAGRGLQLLFYSVGIGQISSEVPQNLSASRPQDRQFILSSKKLLLSDSGFYLCAWSPGSGNTGELFFGEGSRLTVL.

This rearrangement joins TRBV6-5 to TRBJ1-5; 9 bases are a match to TRBD1. J lost 7 bases, V lost 5 bases, and 3 bases had no gene match. Per the germline V gene, CDR1 is MNHEY and CDR2 is SVGAGI. The CDR3 is made up of 13 amino acids. Here the CDR3 reads CASSRQGGQPQHF. Written as DNA, the CDR3 is TGTGCCAGCAGTCGACAGGGGGGACAGCCCCAGCATTTT.

V is TRBV19 and J is TRBJ1-5; D possibly corresponds to TRBD1 (6 bases). Germline V gives CDR1 LNHDA, CDR2 SQIVND (reference sequence). The CDR3 totals 16 residues. Trimming removed 3 bases at V and 7 bases at J, with 19 bases between. The CDR3 nucleotides are TGTGCCAGTAGTATCTCTCCAGGGGCCCGCGGCCAGCCCCAGCATTTT. Protein product: CASSISPGARGQPQHF.

The V gene is TRBV19, the J gene TRBJ2-4, with 9 bases matching TRBD1. This CDR3 comprises 17 residues. From germline, CDR1 is LNHDA and CDR2 SQIVND (reference sequence). V shed 5 bases, J shed 1 base, and the junction held 9 bases outside the gene matches. The CDR3 bases are TGTGCCAGTAGTGGGACAGGGAGCGGGATCGCCAAAAACATTCAGTACTTC. Residues: CASSGTGSGIAKNIQYF.

The rearrangement links TRBV2 to TRBJ2-1, with a possible D match to TRBD1 (5 bases). This CDR3 contains 12 residues. The V gene lost 5 bases and the J gene lost 12 bases, with 14 bases spanning the gap. CDR1 and CDR2 (germline): SNHLY, FYNNEI. This CDR3 reads CASSTSGIWQFF. The CDR3, as DNA: TGTGCCAGCAGTACTTCAGGGATCTGGCAGTTCTTC.